These 14 T cell receptor beta chains were sequenced from one sample in a study of T cells after posttransplantation cyclophosphamide. Sequenced by immunoSEQ multiplex PCR; TCRdb stores in-frame clones only, minus some. The profile shows 20,000 or so clones, roughly 72% of them singletons. Treatment was busulfan-fludarabine conditioning, a marrow graft, and cyclophosphamide on days +3 and +4. Sequenced here: PBMCs, sampled after an allogeneic stem cell transplant with post-transplant cyclophosphamide. These receptors were obtained from a male patient aged 30 to 39 who received an allogeneic stem cell transplant from a related donor, was CMV-positive, and had acute GVHD only. Some T cells may trace back to the graft donor.

V and J are TRBV9 and TRBJ2-5; 9 positions agree with TRBD2. In germline, CDR1 is SGDLS, CDR2 YYNGEE. With 4 bases clipped from V and 2 bases from J, the junction kept 9 bases outside the gene matches. The length of the CDR3 is 16 residues. CDR3 residues: CASSPRRLAGQETQYF. CDR3 coding DNA: TGTGCCAGCAGCCCCCGGAGGCTAGCGGGGCAAGAGACCCAGTACTTC.

The chain carries TRBV19 and TRBJ1-5; possibly TRBD1 for D (6 bases). The CDR3 sequence is 14 residues long. The germline V gene encodes CDR1 LNHDA and CDR2 SQIVND (reference sequence). Trimming stripped 4 bases from V and 10 bases from J, with 17 bases between. CDR3 sequence: CASSTGQSNSPQHF. For the CDR3, the DNA is TGTGCCAGTAGTACCGGACAGTCTAATTCTCCCCAGCATTTT. Supplemented by reference TRBV19 and TRBJ1-5, the full variable domain reads DGGITQSPKYLFRKEGQNVTLSCEQNLNHDAMYWYRQDPGQGLRLIYYSQIVNDFQKGDIAEGYSVSREKKESFPLTVTSAQKNPTAFYLCASSTGQSNSPQHFGDGTRLSIL.

The V gene is TRBV4-3, the J gene TRBJ1-1; TRBD1 matches 9 bases. The V segment lost 4 bases and the J segment 5 bases; nucleotides outside the gene matches: 8. Germline V gives CDR1 LGHNA, CDR2 YSLEER. The CDR3 length is 15 residues. CDR3 DNA sequence: TGCGCCAGCAGCCGGGACAGGGCAGTAAGAACTGAAGCTTTCTTT. Its translation: CASSRDRAVRTEAFF.

This clone was observed once. CDR3 bases: TGTGCCAGCAGTTTAAGACAGGGCTATGGCTACACCTTC. Translating gives CASSLRQGYGYTF. J is TRBJ1-2 and V is TRBV6-5, with 7 bases fitting TRBD1. CDR3 length: 13 amino acids. Germline CDR1 and CDR2: MNHEY and SVGAGI. V gave up 4 bases and J gave up 4 bases; unmatched junction bases: 3.

The chain joins TRBV2 to TRBJ2-3; possible D gene TRBD2, 6 bases. The germline gives CDR1 SNHLY, CDR2 FYNNEI. This CDR3 is built from 13 residues. Trimming removed 8 bases from V and 4 bases from J, with 13 bases in between. CDR3 nucleotides: TGTGCCAGCGGCTTGGGGGGATCAGATACGCAGTATTTT. Translation: CASGLGGSDTQYF.

This CDR3 is CASKDCSSGNTIYF. The CDR3 nucleotides are TGTGCCAGCAAAGACTGCAGCTCTGGAAACACCATATATTTT. V gene TRBV6-4 combines with J gene TRBJ1-3; D call uncertain. Germline CDR1 and CDR2: MRHNA and SNTAGT. V was pared by 7 bases and J by 0 bases, with 10 bases between. CDR3 length equals 14 residues.

This clone came up a few times. V usage is TRBV7-2 and J usage is TRBJ1-5; D unclear. Germline V gives CDR1 SGHTA, CDR2 FQGNSA. This CDR3 region has 14 residues. V was trimmed by 5 bases and J by 4 bases, leaving 12 bases between them. CDR3 DNA: TGTGCCAGCAGCCCCGAACAGATTAATCAGCCCCAGCATTTT. Translated: CASSPEQINQPQHF.

The count of this clone is one. The chain carries TRBV6-5 and TRBJ1-2; D is perhaps TRBD1 (5 bases). The CDR3 is 14 residues long. Trimming removed 4 bases at V and 2 bases at J, with 11 bases between. The germline gives CDR1 MNHEY, CDR2 SVGAGI. In DNA, the CDR3 is TGTGCCAGCAGTTGGCCCCAGGGAAACTATGGCTACACCTTC. Translating it yields CASSWPQGNYGYTF.

This chain uses TRBV7-9 with TRBJ1-4, with 8 bases lining up with TRBD1. The trim removed 1 base at V and 7 bases at J, leaving 2 bases unmatched. The CDR3 has 14 amino acids. Germline-derived CDR1 and CDR2 are SEHNR and FQNEAQ (reference sequence). Written as DNA, the CDR3 is TGTGCCAGCAGCTTAGGCAGGGGGCTTGAAAAACTGTTTTTT. Protein sequence: CASSLGRGLEKLFF.

V gene TRBV5-1 combines with J gene TRBJ2-5; weak D call: TRBD1 (5 bases). Between the trimmed V and J ends, which lost 2 bases and 0 bases, there was a span of 14 bases. In germline, CDR1 is SGHRS, CDR2 YFSETQ. This CDR3 has 16 amino acids. The CDR3 loop reads CASSLGSGNNQETQYF. For the CDR3, the DNA is TGCGCCAGCAGCTTAGGCTCAGGGAATAACCAAGAGACCCAGTACTTC.

The sample holds one count of this clone. V and J are TRBV5-8 and TRBJ2-1; 10 bases agree with TRBD1. The CDR3 spans 16 residues. The junction had 6 bases not matched to a gene; V was cut back by 4 bases and J by 2 bases. Germline CDR1 reads SGHTS; CDR2 reads YDEGEE. This CDR3 reads CASSPGTGVTYNEQFF. CDR3 in DNA: TGTGCCAGCAGCCCAGGGACAGGGGTTACCTACAATGAGCAGTTCTTC.

The chain joins TRBV6-1 to TRBJ2-1, with a possible D match to TRBD1 (6 bases). Germline V gene data show CDR1 as MNHNS and CDR2 as SASEGT. The CDR3 extends over 17 amino acids. The V end was cut by 4 bases, the J end by 2 bases, with 18 bases between. CDR3: CASSASYRDPAYNEQFF. The CDR3 nucleotides read TGTGCCAGCAGTGCATCCTACAGGGATCCAGCCTACAATGAGCAGTTCTTC.

The genes are TRBV7-6 and TRBJ2-7; a possible D gene is TRBD1 (5 bases). Germline V gene data show CDR1 as SGHVS and CDR2 as FNYEAQ. The CDR3 consists of 14 residues. The ends were cut back, 5 bases at V and 3 bases at J, with 14 bases in the middle. CDR3 nucleotides: TGTGCCAGCAGCCCGACAGATTTTCACTACGAGCAGTACTTC. Its protein is CASSPTDFHYEQYF.

The chain couples TRBV7-6 to TRBJ2-7, with 8 bases aligning to TRBD1. In germline, CDR1 is SGHVS, CDR2 FNYEAQ. The length of the CDR3 is 15 residues. With 5 bases clipped from V and 3 bases from J, the junction kept 9 bases outside the gene matches. CDR3 nucleotides: TGTGCCAGCAGCCCCCGGGACAGGTTCATCTACGAGCAGTACTTC. Its protein is CASSPRDRFIYEQYF.